The sequence of this TCR beta chain was determined in a study of siplizumab effects on memory and regulatory T cells. Study-level findings and limits: To unstimulated subsets, only a minor fraction of alloreactive clones could be mapped.

A remark on this clone: The antigen is unknown.

The CDR3 contains 15 residues. V was pared by 1 base and J by 2 bases, with 9 bases between. In germline, CDR1 is MNHEY, CDR2 SMNVEV (reference sequence). TCR templates numbering approximately 9.3 x 10^4 were assayed per sample. Repertoires were generated with immunoSEQ multiplex PCR, while TCRdb's copy carries only in-frame clones and drops some. Here the sample spans tens of thousands of clones, around 90% being singletons. Sequencing was done on a sample of CD8+ T cells sorted from blood. This TCR came from a human donor in good health. The V and J genes are TRBV27 and TRBJ1-5; weak D call: TRBD1 (5 bases). CDR3 residues: CASSLWGEGNQPQHF. The DNA for the CDR3 is TGTGCCAGCAGTTTATGGGGGGAAGGCAATCAGCCCCAGCATTTT.